These 19 T cell receptor beta chains were all obtained from the same sample, sequenced in a study of blood T cell repertoires in COVID-19. The assay was immunoSEQ multiplex PCR, and TCRdb's table has in-frame clones only and misses some. Of about 300,000 clones in the sample, 80% to 90% were seen once. Specimen: peripheral blood. Source of these receptors: a man younger than 35 who had recovered from COVID-19.

V is TRBV25-1 and J is TRBJ2-1; D remains ambiguous. The CDR3 runs to 14 residues. The V end was cut by 7 bases, the J end by 0 bases, with 10 bases between. Per germline, CDR1 MGHDK and CDR2 SYGVNS. The CDR3 coding sequence is TGTGCCAGCATTGGTGACAACTCCTACAATGAGCAGTTCTTC. Its translation: CASIGDNSYNEQFF.

CDR3 sequence reads: CASSSAGTGGYEQYF. In nucleotides, the CDR3 is TGTGCCAGCAGCTCCGCCGGGACAGGGGGTTACGAGCAGTACTTC. This chain uses TRBV12-1 with TRBJ2-7; the table calls TRBD1, which could not be checked here. TRBV12-1 is a known pseudogene. The CDR3 length is 15 residues.

The chain employs TRBV5-4 and TRBJ1-1; D is possibly TRBD1 (6 bases). The CDR3 contains 17 residues. Looked up from germline, CDR1 is SGHNT and CDR2 is YYREEE (reference sequence). V was trimmed by 0 bases and J by 2 bases, leaving 17 bases between them. The CDR3 DNA sequence: TGTGCCAGCAGCTTGGCGAATATAGGGGACATCAACACTGAAGCTTTCTTT. It translates to CASSLANIGDINTEAFF.

The chain couples TRBV27 to TRBJ2-7; 7 bases line up with TRBD2. CDR3 size: 15 residues. Trimming cost V 4 bases and J 4 bases; bases outside gene matches: 10. Germline CDR1 reads MNHEY; CDR2 reads SMNVEV (reference sequence). The CDR3 nucleotides read TGTGCCAGCAGTTCCCTCTTGGGCGGGAGATACGAGCAGTACTTC. This codes for CASSSLLGGRYEQYF.

The rearrangement links TRBV25-1 to TRBJ2-7; 7 nucleotides agree with TRBD2. Germline V gene sequence: CDR1 MGHDK, CDR2 SYGVNS. The junction had 1 base not matched to a gene; V was cut back by 4 bases and J by 7 bases. The CDR3 sequence is 11 residues long. CDR3 nucleotides: TGTGCCAGCAGTGGGGGGGGAGAGCAGTACTTC. This sequence encodes CASSGGGEQYF.

The rearrangement uses TRBV2 and TRBJ2-3; no reliable D call. CDR3 size: 14 residues. Per germline, CDR1 SNHLY and CDR2 FYNNEI. V was clipped by 4 bases and J by 2 bases, with 10 bases between them. The CDR3 DNA follows: TGTGCCAGCAGTGCCGTCTCCTTCACAGATACGCAGTATTTT. Translating it yields CASSAVSFTDTQYF.

This chain joins TRBV15 and TRBJ2-2, with D possibly matching TRBD1 (6 bases). The CDR3 has 16 residues. Germline values: CDR1 LNHNV, CDR2 YYDKDF (reference sequence). Trimming removed 3 bases from V and 5 bases from J, with 16 bases in between. CDR3 nucleotide sequence: TGTGCCACCAGCAGTTTCGACAGGCTGGGAACCGGGGAGCTGTTTTTT. Encoded protein: CATSSFDRLGTGELFF.

V usage is TRBV14 and J usage is TRBJ2-6; perhaps TRBD1 as D (5 bases). Germline V gene lookup returns CDR1 SGHDN and CDR2 FVKESK. CDR3 length: 17 amino acids. The V gene lost 4 bases and the J gene lost 1 base, with 14 bases spanning the gap. CDR3 protein: CASSPMTDRSGANVLTF. The DNA for the CDR3 is TGTGCCAGCAGCCCGATGACAGATAGATCTGGGGCCAACGTCCTGACTTTC. Full variable domain (missing parts from reference TRBV14 and TRBJ2-6): EAGVTQFPSHSVIEKGQTVTLRCDPISGHDNLYWYRRVMGKEIKFLLHFVKESKQDESGMPNNRFLAERTGGTYSTLKVQPAELEDSGVYFCASSPMTDRSGANVLTFGAGSRLTVL.

This rearrangement joins TRBV5-1 to TRBJ2-7; 7 bases align to TRBD1. After removal of 0 bases from V and 1 base from J, the junction contained 7 bases not matched to a gene. The CDR3 is 16 amino acids. Germline V gene lookup returns CDR1 SGHRS and CDR2 YFSETQ. Written as DNA, the CDR3 is TGCGCCAGCAGCTTGGCGGGACAGCAATTATCCTACGAGCAGTACTTC. This codes for CASSLAGQQLSYEQYF.

The CDR3 protein is CASTRGGAQETQYF. The CDR3 DNA reads as TGTGCCAGCACCCGAGGAGGGGCCCAAGAGACCCAGTACTTC. This chain connects TRBV7-6 to TRBJ2-5, with D perhaps TRBD2 (6 bases). The length of the CDR3 is 14 residues. The V gene's germline CDR1 is SGHVS and CDR2 FNYEAQ. The V and J ends lost 7 bases and 1 base respectively, with 13 bases between them.

This clone appeared a single time. CDR3 in amino acids: CASSARDSIGGTEAFF. CDR3 DNA sequence: TGTGCCAGCAGCGCCCGGGACAGTATAGGTGGCACTGAAGCTTTCTTT. V usage is TRBV3-1 (or the pseudogene TRBV3-2) and J usage is TRBJ1-1, with 7 bases aligning to TRBD1. Germline-derived CDR1 and CDR2 are LGHDT and YNNKEL (reference sequence). V was pared by 5 bases and J by 4 bases, with 13 bases of the junction left unmatched. The CDR3 is 16 amino acids.

In this sample, this clone turned up once. The gene calls are TRBV7-2 and TRBJ2-7; the D gene is possibly TRBD1 (6 bases). Trimming left V 6 bases short and J 0 bases short, with 15 bases between. The germline V gene encodes CDR1 SGHTA and CDR2 FQGNSA. The CDR3 is 15 amino acids. CDR3 sequence (DNA): TGTGCCAGCAGGAAGCTGGGGGCTAGCTCCTACGAGCAGTACTTC. It is translated as CASRKLGASSYEQYF.

The chain uses TRBV6-6 and TRBJ2-7; 7 nucleotides line up with TRBD1. CDR3 size: 15 residues. The V gene's germline CDR1 is MNHNY and CDR2 SVGAGI (reference sequence). V lost 5 bases, J lost 2 bases, and 9 bases stayed unmatched. CDR3 in DNA: TGTGCCAGCAGTCTCACGACAGGGAATACCTACGAGCAGTACTTC. Translation gives CASSLTTGNTYEQYF.

A remark on this clone: One end of the junction varies from germline; a read error may be responsible. Other nucleotide sequences in the sample specify the same CDR3. The genes are TRBV7-7 and TRBJ2-7, with 8 bases matching TRBD1. The CDR3 covers 15 residues. CDR1 is SSHAT, CDR2 FNYEAQ, per germline (reference sequence). The CDR3 region is CASSLGTGSSYEQYF. Written as DNA, the CDR3 is TGTGCTAGCAGCTTAGGGACAGGTAGCTCCTACGAGCAGTACTTC.

The chain uses TRBV11-2 and TRBJ1-2; 7 bases fit TRBD1. The J segment lost 8 bases and the V segment lost 2 bases, leaving 5 bases of the junction unmatched. The CDR3 totals 13 residues. Germline CDR1 and CDR2: SGHAT and FQNNGV. CDR3 DNA: TGTGCCAGCAGCTTACAGGGGGAAGGAGGCTACACCTTC. Amino acids: CASSLQGEGGYTF.

The chain is built from TRBV7-8 and TRBJ2-7, with 9 bases matching TRBD1. This CDR3 is 16 amino acids long. Germline V gene data show CDR1 as SGHVS and CDR2 as FQNEAQ. J was trimmed by 2 bases and V by 1 base; bases with no gene match: 6. CDR3 sequence reads: CASSLGQGGVTYEQYF. CDR3 DNA sequence: TGTGCCAGCAGCTTAGGACAGGGGGGAGTCACCTACGAGCAGTACTTC.

The gene calls are TRBV6-6 and TRBJ2-7; perhaps TRBD1 as D (6 bases). CDR1 is MNHNY and CDR2 is SVGAGI in the germline V gene (reference sequence). The CDR3 spans 14 residues. V gave up 0 bases and J gave up 5 bases, with 11 bases separating them. The CDR3 region has the DNA TGTGCCAGCAGTTACTCGTACAGGGTCGACGAGCAGTACTTC. Protein product: CASSYSYRVDEQYF.

The rearrangement uses TRBV6-5 and TRBJ2-6; TRBD1 matches at 9 bases. V shed 6 bases, J shed 2 bases, and the junction held 2 bases outside the gene matches. Germline CDR1 and CDR2: MNHEY and SVGAGI. The CDR3 extends over 15 amino acids. CDR3 nucleotide sequence: TGTGCCAGCAGGACAGGGGGTACTGGGGCCAACGTCCTGACTTTC. This codes for CASRTGGTGANVLTF.

This chain connects TRBV30 to TRBJ1-5, with D possibly matching TRBD1 (6 bases). The V end was cut by 2 bases, the J end by 2 bases, with 13 bases between. Germline assignment: CDR1 GTSNPN and CDR2 SVGIG (reference sequence). The CDR3 is 15 amino acids. Here the CDR3 reads CAWSPGDGGNQPQHF. CDR3 DNA: TGTGCCTGGAGTCCAGGGGATGGGGGCAATCAGCCCCAGCATTTT.